This entry is about one T cell receptor beta chain. The data were obtained in a study of blood T cell repertoires in COVID-19. The authors' processing: Amplifying reference gene primers gave estimates of nucleated cell counts. Using immunoSEQ multiplex PCR, the repertoire was profiled, and TCRdb retains in-frame clones only, with some absent. V, J and clone size are taken as reported in that table, and D and trimming were inferred from the DNA itself. This sample has over 30,000 clones, with approximately 87% found just once. Germline lookup yields CDR1 SGHTA and CDR2 FQGTGA. V dropped 4 bases and J dropped 6 bases, with 9 bases sitting between them. The CDR3 is made up of 13 amino acids.

This clonotype originated in a man between 65 and 85 years old with acute or convalescent COVID-19. The V call is TRBV7-3, the J call TRBJ1-4; TRBD1 is a possible D gene (6 bases). Source material: peripheral blood. CDR3 region: CASSSYRDEKLFF. The CDR3 DNA follows: TGTGCCAGCAGCTCCTACAGGGATGAAAAACTGTTTTTT.